One and the same sample provided the 12 T cell receptor beta chains below, sequenced in a study of STAT5B mutations in CD4+ large granular lymphocyte leukemia (dated by TCRdb to between 2020 and 2023). Library preparation was by the immunoSEQ multiplex PCR assay. The table comes from immuneACCESS by way of TCRdb, which keeps in-frame sequences with V and J called. Part of the clones is missing from these tables; in studies checked, under half for an unresolved V gene and the rest for unknown reasons. Counted in this sample were 35,000 to 45,000 clones; 70% to 90% of them appeared once. In total, the top ten clones hold less than 3% of the sample. Specimen: CD4+ T cells from blood buffy coats. These receptor sequences come from a human donor in good health.

The chain recombines TRBV2 with TRBJ2-7; unclear D gene. There are 14 residues in the CDR3. Trimming took 3 bases from V and 6 from J, leaving 15 bases between them. Germline CDR1 SNHLY, CDR2 FYNNEI. DNA of the CDR3: TGTGCCAGCAGTGATGTCTCCGCCGGCGGCGAGCAGTACTTC. This translates into CASSDVSAGGEQYF.

This clone came up a few times. The rearrangement joins TRBV6-5 to TRBJ2-7, with D perhaps being TRBD1 or TRBD2 (5 bases each). V shed 6 bases and J shed 2 bases, with 17 bases lying between them. CDR1 is MNHEY and CDR2 is SVGAGI in the germline V gene. The CDR3 is made up of 15 amino acids. CDR3 protein: CASRQNRDATYEQYF. The CDR3 bases are TGTGCCAGCAGACAAAACCGGGACGCCACCTACGAGCAGTACTTC.

The rearrangement uses TRBV2 and TRBJ2-5; tentative D call: TRBD1 (6 bases). This CDR3 has 15 residues. Germline-derived CDR1 and CDR2 are SNHLY and FYNNEI. Trimming left V 6 bases short and J 2 bases short, with 16 bases between. The CDR3 sequence is CASRTGNGRQETQYF. As DNA, the CDR3 is TGTGCCAGCAGAACAGGGAACGGGCGGCAAGAGACCCAGTACTTC.

This clone has only a few counts. The V gene is TRBV6-1, the J gene TRBJ2-7; D gene uncertain. This CDR3 comprises 13 residues. The V end lost 4 bases, the J end lost 3 bases, and 10 bases lay between the germline ends. The V gene's germline CDR1 is MNHNS and CDR2 SASEGT. In DNA form, the CDR3 reads TGTGCCAGCAGTGCTACTTCGGACTACGAGCAGTACTTC. Translating it yields CASSATSDYEQYF.

V and J are TRBV5-6 and TRBJ1-1; 8 bases agree with TRBD1. The CDR3 totals 16 residues. Germline assignment: CDR1 SGHDT and CDR2 YYEEEE. V was clipped by 4 bases and J by 1 base; unmatched bases: 9. The CDR3 reads CASSRSGTGSNTEAFF. The CDR3, as DNA: TGTGCCAGCAGCCGCTCGGGGACAGGATCGAACACTGAAGCTTTCTTT.

The J gene is TRBJ2-1, the V gene TRBV20-1, with TRBD2 as a possible D gene (5 bases). V was shortened by 3 bases and J by 5 bases, with 5 bases between the two germline ends. Germline V gene lookup returns CDR1 DFQATT and CDR2 SNEGSKA (reference sequence). This CDR3 comprises 11 residues. This CDR3 is CSARRDNEQFF. CDR3 in DNA: TGCAGTGCTAGGAGGGACAATGAGCAGTTCTTC.

This rearrangement joins TRBV9 to TRBJ2-2; D is uncertain. The CDR3 is made up of 15 amino acids. Germline V gene data show CDR1 as SGDLS and CDR2 as YYNGEE. Trimming shortened V by 0 bases and J by 1 base, and 7 bases separated the two germline ends. The CDR3 DNA is TGTGCCAGCAGCGTAGGACAAAGGAACACCGGGGAGCTGTTTTTT. Its translation is CASSVGQRNTGELFF.

There are a few counts of this clone. Its ends do not fully match the called genes, so a read error is possible. The rearrangement uses TRBV10-1 and TRBJ2-7; D gene unclear. This CDR3 spans 13 amino acids. CDR1 and CDR2 (germline): WNHNN, SYGVQD (reference sequence). The CDR3 loop is CASRLRSSNEQYF. As DNA, the CDR3 is TGCGCCAGCAGGCTCAGATCCTCCAACGAGCAGTACTTC.

The chain recombines TRBV11-2 with TRBJ2-6; 7 positions match TRBD1. CDR1 SGHAT and CDR2 FQNNGV come from the germline V gene. The CDR3 is 18 residues long. V lost 5 bases and J lost 0; bases outside the gene matches: 10. CDR3 region: CASSADRVAYSGANVLTF. The CDR3 DNA sequence: TGTGCCAGCAGCGCCGACAGGGTGGCATACTCTGGGGCCAACGTCCTGACTTTC. The whole variable domain, remainder taken from reference TRBV11-2 and TRBJ2-6, is EAGVAQSPRYKIIEKRQSVAFWCNPISGHATLYWYQQILGQGPKLLIQFQNNGVVDDSQLPKDRFSAERLKGVDSTLKIQPAKLEDSAVYLCASSADRVAYSGANVLTFGAGSRLTVL.

The J gene is TRBJ1-2, the V gene TRBV18; TRBD1 is a possible D gene (5 bases). Trimming removed 4 bases at V and 4 bases at J, with 13 bases between. CDR1 is KGHSH, CDR2 LQKENI, per germline. CDR3 length equals 14 residues. In nucleotides, the CDR3 is TGTGCCAGCTCACTCGGCCAAGGGACCTATGGCTACACCTTC. It translates to CASSLGQGTYGYTF.

This clone was observed a few times. CDR3 region: CASFGRAGGEQYF. The CDR3 DNA follows: TGTGCCAGCTTCGGTAGGGCCGGGGGCGAGCAGTACTTC. The chain recombines TRBV28 with TRBJ2-7; maybe TRBD2 (6 bases). Germline values: CDR1 MDHEN, CDR2 SYDVKM. This CDR3 has 13 amino acids. Trimming left V 8 bases short and J 6 bases short, with 17 bases between.

This clone occurred a few times. This chain joins TRBV15 and TRBJ2-7; the D call may be TRBD1 or TRBD2 (5 bases each). V was pared by 5 bases and J by 3 bases, with 14 bases between. In germline, CDR1 is LNHNV, CDR2 YYDKDF (reference sequence). This CDR3 spans 14 amino acids. CDR3 nucleotide sequence: TGTGCCACCAGCGACGGTCGGGACCGCTACGAGCAGTACTTC. This translates into CATSDGRDRYEQYF.